This T cell receptor beta chain was recorded in a study of T cell repertoires in cytomegalovirus infection. Study information: Public TCR beta signatures were indicative of both CMV infection and a matching HLA type.

A note on this clonotype: The antigen is unknown.

The CDR3 has 18 amino acids. The junction had 8 bases not matched to a gene; V was cut back by 6 bases and J by 0 bases. Germline lookup yields CDR1 SEHNR and CDR2 FQNEAQ (reference sequence). Overall study results and limits: HLA-C-restricted, CMV-specific TCR beta clonotypes were dominant ex vivo. Individuals carrying CMV plus the relevant HLA were identified by cumulative frequency of public TCR beta families.

TCRdb re-derived calls from the reads in MiXCR, one entry per CDR3 protein. The table has some 180,000 distinct CDR3 sequences, roughly 17% seen once. This chain links TRBV7-9 with TRBJ2-3; 14 bases agree with TRBD2. The sequenced material came from CD8+ T cells from PBMCs. This sequence was found in a human donor in good health (CMV status not recorded). Some clones in this sample may be carry-over from other donors' samples. The CDR3 DNA sequence: TGTGCCAGCAGGCCAGGACTAGCGGGGGGTCTAAGCACAGATACGCAGTATTTT. The encoded protein is CASRPGLAGGLSTDTQYF.